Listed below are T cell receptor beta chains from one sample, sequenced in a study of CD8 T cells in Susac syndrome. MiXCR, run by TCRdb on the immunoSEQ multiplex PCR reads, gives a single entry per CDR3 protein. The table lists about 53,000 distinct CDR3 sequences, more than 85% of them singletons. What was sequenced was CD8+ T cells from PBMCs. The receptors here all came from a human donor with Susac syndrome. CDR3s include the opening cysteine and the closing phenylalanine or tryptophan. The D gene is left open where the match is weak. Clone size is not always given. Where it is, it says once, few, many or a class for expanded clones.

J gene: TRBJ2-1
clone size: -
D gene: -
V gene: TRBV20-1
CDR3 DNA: TGCAGTGCTAGTGCGGCTACAGCTAACAATGAGCAGTTCTTC
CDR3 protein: CSASAATANNEQFF

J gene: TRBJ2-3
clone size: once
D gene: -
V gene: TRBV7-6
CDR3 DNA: TGTGCCAGCAGCTTACCCCGGCGGGGGCTTACAGATACGCAGTATTTT
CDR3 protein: CASSLPRRGLTDTQYF

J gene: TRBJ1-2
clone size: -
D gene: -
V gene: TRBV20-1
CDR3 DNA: TGCAGTGCTAGACCTCGGGAGGATGTGTATGGCTACACCTTC
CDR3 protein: CSARPREDVYGYTF

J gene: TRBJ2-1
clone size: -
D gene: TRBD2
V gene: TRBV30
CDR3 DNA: TGTGCAGAGGGACTAGCGTACAATGAGCAGTTCTTC
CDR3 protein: CAEGLAYNEQFF

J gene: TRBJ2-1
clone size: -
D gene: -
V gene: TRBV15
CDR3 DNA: TGTGCCACCAGCAGAACCCCGGGTCCGGTTCTCAATGAGCAGTTCTTC
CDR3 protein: CATSRTPGPVLNEQFF

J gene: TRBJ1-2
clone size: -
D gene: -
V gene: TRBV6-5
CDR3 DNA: TGTGCCAGCAGTTACGGAGGACATAACTATGGCTACACCTTC
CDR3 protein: CASSYGGHNYGYTF

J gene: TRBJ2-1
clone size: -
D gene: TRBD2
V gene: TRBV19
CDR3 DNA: TGTGCCAGTAGTTGGACTAGCCCGGCGGCCAATGAGCAGTTCTTC
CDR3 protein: CASSWTSPAANEQFF

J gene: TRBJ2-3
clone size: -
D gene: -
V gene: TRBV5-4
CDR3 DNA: TGTGCCAGCACCCAACCAGGGACAGATACGCAGTATTTT
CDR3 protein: CASTQPGTDTQYF

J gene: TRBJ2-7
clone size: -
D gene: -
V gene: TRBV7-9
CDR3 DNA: TGTGCCAGCGTCGGCTACGAGCAGTACTTC
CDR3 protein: CASVGYEQYF

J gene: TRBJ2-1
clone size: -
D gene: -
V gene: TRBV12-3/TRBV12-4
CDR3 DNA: TGTGCCAGCAGTTTGGGGGTCTGGGGAATAAACTACAATGAGCAGTTCTTC
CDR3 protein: CASSLGVWGINYNEQFF

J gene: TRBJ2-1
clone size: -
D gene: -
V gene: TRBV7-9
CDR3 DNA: TGTGCCAGCAGCTTAGCGACGCGGCACAATGAGCAGTTCTTC
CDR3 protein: CASSLATRHNEQFF

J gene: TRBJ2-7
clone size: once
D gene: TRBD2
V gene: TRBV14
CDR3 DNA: TGTGCCAGCAGCCAAGTAGCGGGGGGGCCCTACGAGCAGTACTTC
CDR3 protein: CASSQVAGGPYEQYF

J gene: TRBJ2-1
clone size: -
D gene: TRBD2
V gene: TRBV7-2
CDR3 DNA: TGTGCCAGCAGCTTAGTGGCAGCGGGGGCCCGAGAGCAGTTCTTC
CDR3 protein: CASSLVAAGAREQFF

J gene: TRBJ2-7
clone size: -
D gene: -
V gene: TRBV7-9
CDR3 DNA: TGTGCCAGCAGCTTAGTAGGGGGAAATGAGCAGTACTTC
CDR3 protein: CASSLVGGNEQYF

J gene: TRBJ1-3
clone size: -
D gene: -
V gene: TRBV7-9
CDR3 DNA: TGTGCCAGCAGCCCAGCGGTGGCAGCTGGAAACACCATATATTTT
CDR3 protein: CASSPAVAAGNTIYF

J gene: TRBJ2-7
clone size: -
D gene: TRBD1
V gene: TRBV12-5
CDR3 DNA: TGTGCTAGTGACCCGACAGGGTCCACCTACGAGCAGTACTTC
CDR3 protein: CASDPTGSTYEQYF

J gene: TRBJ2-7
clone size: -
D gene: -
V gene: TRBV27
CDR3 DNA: TGTGCCAGCAGTTTTTCCCTCGGCCCCACAACCTACGAGCAGTACTTC
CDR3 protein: CASSFSLGPTTYEQYF

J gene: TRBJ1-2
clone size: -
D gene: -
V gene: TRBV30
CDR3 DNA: TGTGCCTGGAGTGTAACGAGTTTGCGTGGCTACACCTTC
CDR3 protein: CAWSVTSLRGYTF

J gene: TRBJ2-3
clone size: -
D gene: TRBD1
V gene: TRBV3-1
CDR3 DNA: TGTGCCAGCAGTTTCACAGGGGAGACAGATACGCAGTATTTT
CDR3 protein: CASSFTGETDTQYF

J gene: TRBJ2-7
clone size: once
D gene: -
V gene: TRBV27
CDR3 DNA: TGTGCCAGCGGGAGCTCCTACGAGCAGTACTTC
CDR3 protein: CASGSSYEQYF

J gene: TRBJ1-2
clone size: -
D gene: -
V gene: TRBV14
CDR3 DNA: TGTGCCAGCAGCCAAGTAATGGCCGGACTAGGGGACTATGGCTACACCTTC
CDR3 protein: CASSQVMAGLGDYGYTF

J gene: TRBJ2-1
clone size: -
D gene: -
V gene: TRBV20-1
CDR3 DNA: TGCAGTGCATTGCAGGTGCTGGGGCAGTTCTTC
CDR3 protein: CSALQVLGQFF

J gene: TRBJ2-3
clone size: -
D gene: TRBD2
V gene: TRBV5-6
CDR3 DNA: TGTGCCAGCAGCGGACTAGCGGGGGCGCGGGGAGATACGCAGTATTTT
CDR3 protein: CASSGLAGARGDTQYF

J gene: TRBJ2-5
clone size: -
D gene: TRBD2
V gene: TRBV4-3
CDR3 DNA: TGCGCCAGCAGCCAAGATACGGGCGGGGGGAAGACCCAGTACTTC
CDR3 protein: CASSQDTGGGKTQYF

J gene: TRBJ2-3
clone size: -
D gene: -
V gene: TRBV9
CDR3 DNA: TGTGCCAGCACTCCTTCACCGGGCCGAGAGACAGATACGCAGTATTTT
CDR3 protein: CASTPSPGRETDTQYF

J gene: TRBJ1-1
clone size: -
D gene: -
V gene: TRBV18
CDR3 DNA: TGTGCCAGCTCACTAGGGGGTTCCCCTGAAGCTTTCTTT
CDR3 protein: CASSLGGSPEAFF

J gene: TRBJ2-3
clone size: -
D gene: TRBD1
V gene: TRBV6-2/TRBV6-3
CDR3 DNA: TGTGCCAGCAGTTACGACAGGGGGCTTGCAGATACGCAGTATTTT
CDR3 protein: CASSYDRGLADTQYF

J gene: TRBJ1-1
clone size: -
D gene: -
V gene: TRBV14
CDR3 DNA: TGTGCCAGCAGCCAATTGGACAGACTGAACACTGAAGCTTTCTTT
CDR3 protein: CASSQLDRLNTEAFF

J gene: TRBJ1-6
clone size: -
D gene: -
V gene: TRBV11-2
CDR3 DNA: TGTGCCAGCAGCTTAAAGGGCTGGGGCTCCTATAATTCACCCCTCCACTTT
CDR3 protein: CASSLKGWGSYNSPLHF

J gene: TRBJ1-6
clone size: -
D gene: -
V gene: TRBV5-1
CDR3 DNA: TGCGCCAGCAGCTTGGGACAGCAACGCCCCCTCCACTTT
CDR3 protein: CASSLGQQRPLHF

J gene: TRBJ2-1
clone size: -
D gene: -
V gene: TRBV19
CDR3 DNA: TGTGCCAGTAGTATAGGACCGATGAATGAGCAGTTCTTC
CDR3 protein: CASSIGPMNEQFF

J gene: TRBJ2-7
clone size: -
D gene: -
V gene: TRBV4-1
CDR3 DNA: TGCGCCAGCAGCCATCCTGCGGGGGCGACCTACGAGCAGTACTTC
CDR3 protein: CASSHPAGATYEQYF

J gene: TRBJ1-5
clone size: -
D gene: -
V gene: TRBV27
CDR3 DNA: TGTGCCAGCAGTTTAAACGGCGGAGATCAGCCCCAGCATTTT
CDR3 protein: CASSLNGGDQPQHF

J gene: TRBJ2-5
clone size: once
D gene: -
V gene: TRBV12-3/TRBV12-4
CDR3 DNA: TGTGCCAGCAGTTTACCAAGACCGGGCGAGACCCAGTACTTC
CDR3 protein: CASSLPRPGETQYF

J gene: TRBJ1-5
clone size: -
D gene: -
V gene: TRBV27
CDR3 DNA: TGTGCCAGCAGTCTGGGGGGGACCCTCCATTTT
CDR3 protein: CASSLGGTLHF

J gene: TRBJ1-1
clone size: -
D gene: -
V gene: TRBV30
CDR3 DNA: TGTGCCTGGGACAGACCTGAAGCTTTCTTT
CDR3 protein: CAWDRPEAFF

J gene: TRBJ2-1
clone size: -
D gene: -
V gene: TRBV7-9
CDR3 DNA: TGTGCCAGCAGCCCCCCTGGGACTGGCTACAATGAGCAGTTCTTC
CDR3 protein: CASSPPGTGYNEQFF

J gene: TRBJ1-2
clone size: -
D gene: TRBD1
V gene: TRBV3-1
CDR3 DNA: TGTGCCAGCAGCCAAGATAAACGAGGGGGCAGAGCGAAAAACTATGGCTACACCTTC
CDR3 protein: CASSQDKRGGRAKNYGYTF

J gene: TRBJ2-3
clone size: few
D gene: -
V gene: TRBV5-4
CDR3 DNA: TGTGCCAGCAGCTCTGGACTTGATACGCAGTATTTT
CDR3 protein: CASSSGLDTQYF

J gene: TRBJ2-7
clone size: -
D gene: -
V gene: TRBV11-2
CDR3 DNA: TGTGCAAGCGAACCGGGCCCAGGTGACTACGAGCAGTACTTC
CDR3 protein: CASEPGPGDYEQYF

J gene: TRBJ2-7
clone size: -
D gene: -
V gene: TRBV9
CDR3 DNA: TGTGCCAGCAGCGTAGGCAGCCTACAGACCTACGAGCAGTACTTC
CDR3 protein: CASSVGSLQTYEQYF

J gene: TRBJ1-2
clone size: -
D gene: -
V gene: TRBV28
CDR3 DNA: TGTGCCAGCGCCAGGGATGGCTACACCTTC
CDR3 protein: CASARDGYTF

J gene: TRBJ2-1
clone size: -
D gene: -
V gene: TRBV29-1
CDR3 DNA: TGCAGCGTGATGCGACCGAGCTCCTACAATGAGCAGTTCTTC
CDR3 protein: CSVMRPSSYNEQFF

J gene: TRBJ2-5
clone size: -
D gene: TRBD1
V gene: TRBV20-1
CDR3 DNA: TGCAGTGCTAGCCCATACAGGGGAGATCAAGAGACCCAGTACTTC
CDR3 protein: CSASPYRGDQETQYF

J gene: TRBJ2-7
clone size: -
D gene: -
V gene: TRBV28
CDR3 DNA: TGTGCCAGCAGTTACCGCAGATCCTACGAGCAGTACTTC
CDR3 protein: CASSYRRSYEQYF

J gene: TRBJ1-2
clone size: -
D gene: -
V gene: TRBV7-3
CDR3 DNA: TGTGCCAGCAGCCCGGAAGAGTCGGTTAAGGATGGCTACACCTTC
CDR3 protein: CASSPEESVKDGYTF

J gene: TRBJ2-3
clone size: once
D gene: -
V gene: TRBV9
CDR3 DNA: TGTGCCAGCAGTGACAGTAAAAGGGGGGGCCCCACAGATACGCAGTATTTT
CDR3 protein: CASSDSKRGGPTDTQYF

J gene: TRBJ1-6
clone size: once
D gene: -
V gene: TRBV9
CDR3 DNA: TGTGCCAGCAGCGTAGACGCGACCCTCCACTTT
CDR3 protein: CASSVDATLHF